The following is a T cell receptor (beta chain) sequence with its context. As yet, its antigen is unknown. The PCR was carried out with 60 Vbeta primers and 13 Jbeta primers. As originally analysed: Among the unique TCR beta chains that a later analysis counted, 75 million to 85 million in all, roughly 11 million were shared. Method: immunoSEQ multiplex PCR; TCRdb's copy keeps in-frame clones and lacks some. That table supplies the V and J calls and clone size; D and trimming were determined from the DNA. This table has more than 90,000 clones, about 70% appearing once. These data originate in a study of cytomegalovirus exposure and HLA in healthy donors. Study outcomes and limitations: In a later analysis, at a false discovery rate of 0.05, 16,951 TCR beta sequences matched HLA alleles. Donors belonging to an Asian-associated ancestry cluster reportedly showed fewer N-insertions in productive TCRs than the roughly 700-donor mean, according to what a later analysis found.

This CDR3 is built from 13 residues. Germline values: CDR1 SEHNR, CDR2 FQNEAQ (reference sequence). Trimming took 3 bases from V and 4 from J, leaving 9 bases between them. The chain links TRBV7-9 to TRBJ1-2; TRBD1 is a possible D gene (5 bases). The TCR comes from a man aged 30-40 years in good health and CMV-seropositive. Material: PBMCs. Here the CDR3 DNA reads TGTGCCAGCAGCTTCGGGGGGGGCTATGGCTACACCTTC. Protein sequence: CASSFGGGYGYTF.